Listed below are T cell receptor beta chains from one sample, sequenced in a study of shared clonotypes between healthy human individuals. Clones were read by immunoSEQ multiplex PCR, and TCRdb kept only the in-frame ones, dropping some. The profile covers about 1 million clones, with roughly 75% appearing a single time and over 1.3% taken by the ten largest. Sequencing was performed on memory CD4+ T cells sorted from blood. The receptor source for this set is a man aged 18 to 35 in good health. Each CDR3 is given without its conserved first and last residue. Fields, in order: V gene, clone size, J gene, D gene, CDR3 protein. D genes are given only for firm matches. Size is stated for part of the rows, as once, few or many counts, or as a class when the clone is expanded.

TRBV4-3	NA	TRBJ2-1	NA	ASSQDVASGGGNEQF
TRBV28	NA	TRBJ1-2	NA	ASSPLRRYGYT
TRBV27	NA	TRBJ2-5	TRBD1	ASGSDRVQETQY
TRBV5-6	once	TRBJ2-1	NA	ASSRYNEQF
TRBV29-1	NA	TRBJ2-1	TRBD1	SVERTGVDNEQF
TRBV19	NA	TRBJ1-6	NA	ASSTAYNSPLH
TRBV6-1	NA	TRBJ1-4	NA	ASSLRGYNEKLF
TRBV5-6	NA	TRBJ2-2	NA	ASSSAGSVDGELF
TRBV18	NA	TRBJ2-3	NA	ASSPIQAKDTQY
TRBV5-1	NA	TRBJ2-2	NA	ASSLGRTNTGELF
TRBV5-1	NA	TRBJ2-7	NA	ASRPSSYEQY
TRBV6-5	few	TRBJ1-6	NA	ASAPGARSPLH
TRBV5-1	NA	TRBJ1-3	NA	ASSFGLRGRFSGNTIY
TRBV30	few	TRBJ1-5	NA	AWNREKDNQPQH
TRBV30	few	TRBJ1-6	TRBD1	AWSPGQASPLH
TRBV18	NA	TRBJ2-7	TRBD2	ASSMGTSGGYEQY
TRBV12-5	NA	TRBJ2-5	NA	ASGFGGEETQY
TRBV2	NA	TRBJ2-6	NA	ASGGGANVLT
TRBV18	NA	TRBJ2-3	NA	ASSQGRVDTQY
TRBV4-1	NA	TRBJ1-3	NA	ASSPRGGRGNTIY
TRBV2	NA	TRBJ2-1	TRBD1	ASSERTGTGREQF
TRBV6-5	NA	TRBJ1-2	NA	ASSLRSRASYGYT
TRBV6-6	NA	TRBJ2-1	TRBD2	ASSKGLAANEQF
TRBV7-9	NA	TRBJ1-1	NA	ASSPRPNTEAF
TRBV19	NA	TRBJ2-7	TRBD1	ASSPGQGPYEQY
TRBV14	NA	TRBJ2-7	NA	ASSRPYMTSSYEQY
TRBV19	once	TRBJ1-5	NA	ASSPWRGVGNQPQH
TRBV9	NA	TRBJ2-3	NA	ASSALASTDTQY
TRBV10-2	NA	TRBJ2-7	NA	ASSDPGLYEQY
TRBV13	NA	TRBJ1-2	NA	ASSRDRNLYT
TRBV9	NA	TRBJ2-1	NA	ASTPDGGLGSYNEQF
TRBV7-9	NA	TRBJ1-3	NA	ASSLYLGESGNTIY
TRBV12-5	few	TRBJ1-4	NA	ASGFEAATNEKLF
TRBV5-1	NA	TRBJ2-7	TRBD1	ASSPGQGFVVEQY
TRBV5-1	NA	TRBJ1-5	TRBD1	ASGGRTGVYSNQPQH
TRBV6-5	NA	TRBJ2-7	NA	ASSYGGIYEQY
TRBV30	few	TRBJ1-1	NA	ACSRGSTEAF
TRBV7-2	NA	TRBJ2-1	NA	ASSLALSSEGQYEQF
TRBV5-6	NA	TRBJ1-2	NA	ASSSGRKDSGGYT
TRBV2	NA	TRBJ1-2	TRBD1	ASRSQGGYGYT
TRBV10-3	NA	TRBJ1-4	NA	AISGLEGEKLF
TRBV5-4	NA	TRBJ1-2	NA	AVRPSGTPNYGYT
TRBV20-1	NA	TRBJ1-3	NA	SARIWNTIY
TRBV4-1	NA	TRBJ1-2	NA	ASSQTEANYGYT
TRBV7-2	NA	TRBJ2-3	TRBD1	ASSSMGQGTDTQY